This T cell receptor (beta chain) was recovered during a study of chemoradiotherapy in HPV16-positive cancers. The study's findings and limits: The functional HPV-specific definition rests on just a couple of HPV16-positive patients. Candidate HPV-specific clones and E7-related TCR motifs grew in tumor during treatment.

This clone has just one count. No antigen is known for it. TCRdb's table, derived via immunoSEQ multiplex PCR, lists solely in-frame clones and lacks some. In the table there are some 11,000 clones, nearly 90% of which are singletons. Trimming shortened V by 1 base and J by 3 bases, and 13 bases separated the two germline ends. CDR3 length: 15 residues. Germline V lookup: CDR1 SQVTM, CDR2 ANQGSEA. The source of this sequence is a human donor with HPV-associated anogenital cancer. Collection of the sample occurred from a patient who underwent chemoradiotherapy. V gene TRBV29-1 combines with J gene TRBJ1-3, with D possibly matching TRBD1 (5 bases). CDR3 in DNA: TGCAGCGTTGAAGTCTTGGCAGGGCTTGGAAACACCATATATTTT. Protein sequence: CSVEVLAGLGNTIYF.